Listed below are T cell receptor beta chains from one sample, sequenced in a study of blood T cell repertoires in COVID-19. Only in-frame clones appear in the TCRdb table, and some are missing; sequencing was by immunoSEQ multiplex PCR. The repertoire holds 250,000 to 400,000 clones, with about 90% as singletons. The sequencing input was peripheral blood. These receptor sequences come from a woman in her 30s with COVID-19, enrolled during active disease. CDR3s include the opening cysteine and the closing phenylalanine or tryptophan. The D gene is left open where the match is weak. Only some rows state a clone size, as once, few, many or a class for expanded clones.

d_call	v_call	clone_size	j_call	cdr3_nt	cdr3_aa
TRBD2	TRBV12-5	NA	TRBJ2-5	TGTGCTAGTGGTTTGGCAGCGGGAGGGCTCCCGTACCAAGAGACCCAGTACTTC	CASGLAAGGLPYQETQYF
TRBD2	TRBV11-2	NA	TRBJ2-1	TGTGCCAGCACCACTGGGACTAGCGGGAGCTCCTACAATGAGCAGTTCTTC	CASTTGTSGSSYNEQFF
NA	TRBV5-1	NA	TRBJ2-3	TGCGCCAGCAGCCTTCAACTCTCTAGCACAGATACGCAGTATTTT	CASSLQLSSTDTQYF
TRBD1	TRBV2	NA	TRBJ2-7	TGTGCCAGCAGTGCCGAGACAGGGGGGATCAACGAGCAGTACTTC	CASSAETGGINEQYF
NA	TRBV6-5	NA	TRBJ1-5	TGTGCCAGTGGGGGGGACCAGGGTGAGCCCCAGCATTTT	CASGGDQGEPQHF
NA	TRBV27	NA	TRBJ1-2	TGTGCCAGCAGTTTACGTGCAATGGGGCTCTATGGCTACACCTTC	CASSLRAMGLYGYTF
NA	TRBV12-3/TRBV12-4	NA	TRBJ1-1	TGTGCCAGCAGTCATACATCAGGGTCTGAAGCTTTCTTT	CASSHTSGSEAFF
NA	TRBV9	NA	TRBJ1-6	TGTGCCAGCAGCGCCCAAGGCGGTTCACCCCTCCACTTT	CASSAQGGSPLHF
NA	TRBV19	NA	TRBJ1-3	TGTGCCAGTAGTCCTAGACAGGCCGACTCTGGAAACACCATATATTTT	CASSPRQADSGNTIYF
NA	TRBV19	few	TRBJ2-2	TGTGCCAGTAACTCAGGGCCGAACACCGGGGAGCTGTTTTTT	CASNSGPNTGELFF
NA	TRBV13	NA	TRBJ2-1	TGTGCCAGCAGCTCCGCAGGGACAAATTCCTACAATGAGCAGTTCTTC	CASSSAGTNSYNEQFF
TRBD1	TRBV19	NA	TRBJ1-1	TGTGCCAGTACCCTACAGACAGGGGCGAACACTGAAGCTTTCTTT	CASTLQTGANTEAFF
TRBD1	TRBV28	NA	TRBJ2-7	TGTGCCAGCAGTTTATACAGGGGCCTCGAGCAGTACTTC	CASSLYRGLEQYF
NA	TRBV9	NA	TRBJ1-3	TGTGCCAGCAGCGGTATACAGGTCGGCTCTGGAAACACCATATATTTT	CASSGIQVGSGNTIYF
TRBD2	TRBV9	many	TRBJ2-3	TGTGCCAGCAGCGCTCTAGCGGGAGGGAGAACAGATACGCAGTATTTT	CASSALAGGRTDTQYF
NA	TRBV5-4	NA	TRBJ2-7	TGTGCCAGCAGTCAAGGGGGGAGTATGCTAGCGGTATACGAGCAGTACTTC	CASSQGGSMLAVYEQYF
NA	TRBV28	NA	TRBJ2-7	TGTGCCAGCAGTCCCGCTAGACCCTACGAGCAGTACTTC	CASSPARPYEQYF
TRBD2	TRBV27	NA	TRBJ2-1	TGTGCCAGCAGTTTACTGCCTAGCGGGAGATTAGGTAGAGGCGATGAGCAGTTCTTC	CASSLLPSGRLGRGDEQFF
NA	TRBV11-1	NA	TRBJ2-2	TGTGCCAGCAGCTTAGCTTTCGGGGTTCGTCTGCCAGCCGGGGAGCTGTTTTTT	CASSLAFGVRLPAGELFF
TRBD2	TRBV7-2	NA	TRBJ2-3	TGTGCCAGCAGCGGACTAGCGGGGGGATCAGATACGCAGTATTTT	CASSGLAGGSDTQYF
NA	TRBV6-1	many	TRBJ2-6	TGTGCCAGCAGTGAAGCCGCGGGCTCTGGGGCCAACGTCCTGACTTTC	CASSEAAGSGANVLTF
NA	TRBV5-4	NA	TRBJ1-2	TGTGCCAGCAGCGCCGGGATCTATGGCTACACCTTC	CASSAGIYGYTF
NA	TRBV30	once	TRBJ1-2	TGTGCCTTTGGACACCACTATGGCTACACCTTC	CAFGHHYGYTF
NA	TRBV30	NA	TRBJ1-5	TGTGCCTGGAGTGTCAGTCGGCAGGGCAATCAGCCCCAGCATTTT	CAWSVSRQGNQPQHF